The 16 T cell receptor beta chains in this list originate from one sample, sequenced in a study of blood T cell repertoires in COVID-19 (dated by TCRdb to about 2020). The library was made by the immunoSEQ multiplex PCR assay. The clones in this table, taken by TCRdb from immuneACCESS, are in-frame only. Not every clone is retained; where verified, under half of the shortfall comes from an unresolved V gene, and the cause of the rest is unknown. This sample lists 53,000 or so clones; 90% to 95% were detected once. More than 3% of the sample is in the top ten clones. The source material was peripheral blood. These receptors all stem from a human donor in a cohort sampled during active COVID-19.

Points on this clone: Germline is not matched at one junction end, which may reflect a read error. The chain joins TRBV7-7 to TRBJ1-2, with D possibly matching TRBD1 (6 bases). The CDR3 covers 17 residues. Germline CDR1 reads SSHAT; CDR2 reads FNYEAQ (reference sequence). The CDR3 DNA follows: TGTGCTAGCAGCTCAAGGGCCCACCGGACAGATCTGTATGGCTACACCTTC. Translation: CASSSRAHRTDLYGYTF.

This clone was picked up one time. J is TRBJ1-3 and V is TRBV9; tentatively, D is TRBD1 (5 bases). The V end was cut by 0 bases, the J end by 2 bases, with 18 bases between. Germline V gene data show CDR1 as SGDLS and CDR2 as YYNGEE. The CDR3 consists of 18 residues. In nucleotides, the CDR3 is TGTGCCAGCAGCGTAGGAGCCGGGGGGGGGTTCGCTGGAAACACCATATATTTT. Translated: CASSVGAGGGFAGNTIYF.

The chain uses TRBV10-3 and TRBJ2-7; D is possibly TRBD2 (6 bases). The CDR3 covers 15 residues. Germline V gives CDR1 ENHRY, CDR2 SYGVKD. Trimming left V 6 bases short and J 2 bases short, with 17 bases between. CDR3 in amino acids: CAIRGGVAEAYEQYF. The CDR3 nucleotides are TGTGCCATCAGGGGGGGAGTAGCGGAAGCCTACGAGCAGTACTTC.

DNA of the CDR3: TGCGCCAGCAGCTTGGCTCCCGGGACAGTGAACACTGAAGCTTTCTTT. Translated, it gives CASSLAPGTVNTEAFF. The rearrangement uses TRBV5-1 and TRBJ1-1; TRBD1 agrees at 7 bases. Germline assignment: CDR1 SGHRS and CDR2 YFSETQ. The CDR3 loop spans 16 amino acids. Unmatched junction bases numbered 5, after V lost 0 bases and J lost 0 bases. Full variable domain (remainder filled in from reference TRBV5-1 and TRBJ1-1): KAGVTQTPRYLIKTRGQQVTLSCSPISGHRSVSWYQQTPGQGLQFLFEYFSETQRNKGNFPGRFSGRQFSNSRSEMNVSTLELGDSALYLCASSLAPGTVNTEAFFGQGTRLTVV.

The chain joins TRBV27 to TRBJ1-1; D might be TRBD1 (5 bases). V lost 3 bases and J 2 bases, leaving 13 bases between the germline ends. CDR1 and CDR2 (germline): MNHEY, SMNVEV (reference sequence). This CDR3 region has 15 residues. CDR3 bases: TGTGCCAGCAGTTTTGCCCGGACACTAAACACTGAAGCTTTCTTT. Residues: CASSFARTLNTEAFF.

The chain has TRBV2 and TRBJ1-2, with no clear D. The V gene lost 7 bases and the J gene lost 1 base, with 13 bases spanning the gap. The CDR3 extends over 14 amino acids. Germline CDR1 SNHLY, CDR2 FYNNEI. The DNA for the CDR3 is TGTGCCAGCACTCCATCCGGAGGTAACTATGGCTACACCTTC. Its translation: CASTPSGGNYGYTF.

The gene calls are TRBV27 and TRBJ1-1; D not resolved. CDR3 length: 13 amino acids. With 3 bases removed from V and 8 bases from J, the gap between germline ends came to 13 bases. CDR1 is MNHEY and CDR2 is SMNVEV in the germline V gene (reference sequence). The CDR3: CASSFERGGEAFF. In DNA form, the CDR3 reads TGTGCCAGCAGTTTCGAGCGTGGAGGGGAAGCTTTCTTT.

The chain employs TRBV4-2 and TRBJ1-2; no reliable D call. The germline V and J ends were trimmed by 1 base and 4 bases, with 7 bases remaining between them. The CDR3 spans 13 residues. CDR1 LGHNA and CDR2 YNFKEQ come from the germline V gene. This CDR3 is CASSQAGSYGYTF. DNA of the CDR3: TGTGCCAGCAGCCAAGCTGGCTCCTATGGCTACACCTTC.

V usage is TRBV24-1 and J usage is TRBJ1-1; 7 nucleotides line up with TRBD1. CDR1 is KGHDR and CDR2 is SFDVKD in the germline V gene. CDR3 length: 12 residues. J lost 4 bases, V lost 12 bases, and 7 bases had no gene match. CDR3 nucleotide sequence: TGTGCCGACAGGGAGCCCAGCACTGAAGCTTTCTTT. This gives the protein CADREPSTEAFF.

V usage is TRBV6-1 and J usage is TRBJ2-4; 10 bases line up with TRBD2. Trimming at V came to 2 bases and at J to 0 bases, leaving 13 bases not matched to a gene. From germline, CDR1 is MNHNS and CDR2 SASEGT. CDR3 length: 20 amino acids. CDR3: CASSEMLVSGGLLAKNIQYF. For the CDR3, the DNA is TGTGCCAGCAGTGAAATGCTAGTTAGCGGGGGGTTACTAGCCAAAAACATTCAGTACTTC.

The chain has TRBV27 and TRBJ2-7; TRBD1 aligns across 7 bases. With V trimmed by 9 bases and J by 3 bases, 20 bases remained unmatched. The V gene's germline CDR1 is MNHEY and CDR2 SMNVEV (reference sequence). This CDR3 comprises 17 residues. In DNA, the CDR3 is TGTGCCAGTAAGCCCTTAGGGGGCACCGACTCCTTCTACGAGCAGTACGTC. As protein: CASKPLGGTDSFYEQYV.

The CDR3 loop is CASSQEQTEAFF. The CDR3 bases are TGTGCCAGCAGCCAAGAGCAGACTGAAGCTTTCTTT. This chain connects TRBV14 to TRBJ1-1; D gene unclear. Germline assignment: CDR1 SGHDN and CDR2 FVKESK. Trimming left V 0 bases short and J 5 bases short, with 4 bases between. This CDR3 is 12 amino acids long.

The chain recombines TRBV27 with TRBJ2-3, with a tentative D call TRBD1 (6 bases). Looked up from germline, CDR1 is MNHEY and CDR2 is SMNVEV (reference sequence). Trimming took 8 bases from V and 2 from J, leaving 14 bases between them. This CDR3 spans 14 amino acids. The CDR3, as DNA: TGTGCCAGCCACCCAAGGGGGAACACAGATACGCAGTATTTT. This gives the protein CASHPRGNTDTQYF.

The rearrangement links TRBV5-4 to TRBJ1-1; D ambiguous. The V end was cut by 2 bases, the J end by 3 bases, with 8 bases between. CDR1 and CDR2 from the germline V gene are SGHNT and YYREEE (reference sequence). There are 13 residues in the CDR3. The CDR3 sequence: CASSFQEDTEAFF. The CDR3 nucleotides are TGTGCCAGCAGCTTTCAGGAGGACACTGAAGCTTTCTTT. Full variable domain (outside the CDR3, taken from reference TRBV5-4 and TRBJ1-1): ETGVTQSPTHLIKTRGQQVTLRCSSQSGHNTVSWYQQALGQGPQFIFQYYREEENGRGNFPPRFSGLQFPNYSSELNVNALELDDSALYLCASSFQEDTEAFFGQGTRLTVV.

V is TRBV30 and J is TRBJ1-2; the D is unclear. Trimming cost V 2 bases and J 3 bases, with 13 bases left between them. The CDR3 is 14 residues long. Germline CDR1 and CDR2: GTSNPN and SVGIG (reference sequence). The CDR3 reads CAWSPGRADYGYTF. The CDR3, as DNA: TGTGCCTGGAGTCCCGGGAGGGCGGACTATGGCTACACCTTC.

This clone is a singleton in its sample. The DNA for the CDR3 is TGTGCCAGCAGCCAAACCGGGACAACGACCCAGTACTTC. This sequence encodes CASSQTGTTTQYF. The chain has TRBV3-1 (or the pseudogene TRBV3-2) and TRBJ2-5; tentative D call: TRBD1 (6 bases). The V end lost 2 bases, the J end lost 7 bases, and 11 bases lay between the germline ends. CDR3 length: 13 amino acids. Germline lookup yields CDR1 LGHDT and CDR2 YNNKEL (reference sequence).